This T cell receptor (beta chain) is from a study of CD8+CD57+ T cells in acquired aplastic anemia. This CDR3 comprises 16 residues. V lost 0 bases and J lost 5; bases outside the gene matches: 4. CDR1 is SGHRS and CDR2 is YFSETQ in the germline V gene. TCR beta VDJ and CDR3 profiles were obtained from a genomic DNA template. One entry per CDR3 protein results from TCRdb running MiXCR on the reads. The repertoire consists of roughly 51,000 distinct CDR3 sequences, with around 73% occurring once and the leading ten covering under 40%. The gene calls are TRBV5-1 and TRBJ2-2, with TRBD1 matching 10 bases. The sample consisted of sorted CD4+, CD8+, or CD8+CD57+ T cells (not recorded which) from PBMCs. This receptor was obtained from a human donor in good health, serving as a control. Written as DNA, the CDR3 is TGCGCCAGCAGCTTGGCAGGGACAGGGGATACCGGGGAGCTGTTTTTT. Its protein product is CASSLAGTGDTGELFF.